The following is a T cell receptor beta chain sequence with its context. This sample is part of a study of PD-L1 blockade in urothelial cancer. Time point meaning: pretreatment peripheral blood. Germline lookup yields CDR1 MNHEY and CDR2 SMNVEV (reference sequence). Trimming took off 5 bases at V and 4 bases at J, with 17 bases between the two ends. This CDR3 has 15 amino acids. Repertoires were generated with immunoSEQ multiplex PCR, while TCRdb's copy carries only in-frame clones and drops some. This table holds roughly 54,000 clones, 87% found once. The genes are TRBV27 and TRBJ1-1; D might be TRBD1 (5 bases). The sequenced sample was PBMCs, obtained around atezolizumab (anti-PD-L1) treatment. This receptor was obtained from a woman aged 55-75 years with urothelial cancer. The CDR3 sequence: CASSIRWGVTTEAFF. For the CDR3, the DNA is TGTGCCAGCAGTATCCGATGGGGGGTGACCACTGAAGCTTTCTTT.